The 11 T cell receptor beta chains reported below all come from one sample, sequenced in a study of graft-versus-host responses after intestinal transplantation. The assay was immunoSEQ multiplex PCR, and TCRdb's table has in-frame clones only and misses some. Among about 15,000 clones listed, about 34% were seen once. This specimen was alloreactive CD4+ T cells from a mixed lymphocyte reaction culture, taken before intestinal transplant. As to subset: CFSE-low proliferating T cells sorted from roughly six-day pre-transplant mixed lymphocyte reaction (GvH or HvG direction). The source of these receptors is a human patient who received an intestinal transplant.

The chain combines TRBV5-4 with TRBJ2-7; 13 bases fit TRBD2. Germline CDR1 and CDR2: SGHNT and YYREEE (reference sequence). This CDR3 has 16 residues. The V and J ends lost 4 bases and 3 bases, in that order; junction bases with no gene match: 7. DNA for the CDR3: TGTGCCAGCAGCACCGGACTAGCGGGGGCCTACTACGAGCAGTACTTC. This sequence encodes CASSTGLAGAYYEQYF.

The chain links TRBV29-1 to TRBJ1-1; unclear D gene. Germline loops: CDR1 SQVTM, CDR2 ANQGSEA. This CDR3 has 12 residues. Trimming removed 5 bases from V and 4 bases from J, with 11 bases in between. This chain's CDR3 is CSVSAAGTEAFF. For the CDR3, the DNA is TGCAGCGTTTCCGCGGCAGGCACTGAAGCTTTCTTT.

By share of the sample, this clone is medium-sized (0.01 to 0.1%). J is TRBJ1-4 and V is TRBV7-9; tentative D call: TRBD1 (5 bases). The CDR3 runs 15 residues. V gave up 6 bases and J gave up 4 bases, with 15 bases separating them. Germline V gene data show CDR1 as SEHNR and CDR2 as FQNEAQ (reference sequence). The CDR3 protein is CASSILGGLNEKLFF. The DNA for the CDR3 is TGTGCCAGCAGTATCCTTGGGGGACTTAATGAAAAACTGTTTTTT.

V and J are TRBV29-1 and TRBJ2-1; the D call may be TRBD1 or TRBD2 (6 bases each). CDR1 SQVTM and CDR2 ANQGSEA come from the germline V gene. This CDR3 has 16 amino acids. Trimming shortened V by 4 bases and J by 3 bases, and 19 bases separated the two germline ends. For the CDR3, the DNA is TGCAGCGTTGTCGAACGTGCGGGACATAACTACAATGAGCAGTTCTTC. This codes for CSVVERAGHNYNEQFF.

The chain links TRBV28 to TRBJ1-5; perhaps TRBD1 as D (6 bases). Trimming removed 3 bases from V and 2 bases from J, with 11 bases in between. Germline CDR1 MDHEN, CDR2 SYDVKM. The CDR3 totals 15 residues. In DNA form, the CDR3 reads TGTGCCAGCAGTTTTAGGGGGTCAGGCAATCAGCCCCAGCATTTT. Translation gives CASSFRGSGNQPQHF.

The chain links TRBV7-3 to TRBJ2-7; D unclear. The CDR3 runs 16 residues. CDR1 is SGHTA and CDR2 is FQGTGA in the germline V gene. V was shortened by 8 bases and J by 2 bases, with 22 bases between the two germline ends. The CDR3 coding sequence is TGTGCCAGCCTCGAGGCCCTAATCGGAAGGACCTACGAGCAGTACTTC. Translation: CASLEALIGRTYEQYF.

Judged by abundance, this clone is medium-sized. The V gene is TRBV10-2, the J gene TRBJ1-6, with a tentative D call TRBD1 (5 bases). With 4 bases removed from V and 0 bases from J, the gap between germline ends came to 10 bases. Per germline, CDR1 WSHSY and CDR2 SAAADI. This CDR3 is built from 16 residues. The CDR3 sequence: CASSVRGSSYNSPLHF. The CDR3 region has the DNA TGCGCCAGCAGTGTTCGGGGGAGCTCCTATAATTCACCCCTCCACTTT.

This clone occurred a few times. The CDR3 DNA reads as TGTGCCAGCAGTTTAGGACAGGGGGCGAATTCACCCCTCCACTTT. Translating gives CASSLGQGANSPLHF. The chain carries TRBV6-6 and TRBJ1-6; 11 bases map to TRBD1. J was trimmed by 7 bases and V by 4 bases; bases with no gene match: 3. CDR1 is MNHNY and CDR2 is SVGAGI in the germline V gene (reference sequence). The CDR3 loop spans 15 amino acids.

The V and J genes are TRBV4-1 and TRBJ2-3, with D unclear. This CDR3 is 17 amino acids long. Deletions cut 0 bases from V and 5 bases from J, with 18 bases between. CDR1 MGHRA and CDR2 YSYEKL come from the germline V gene. The DNA of the CDR3 is TGCGCCAGCAGCCAAGATCCAGCAGGAGTGGCAGTAGATACGCAGTATTTT. Protein: CASSQDPAGVAVDTQYF.

The V gene is TRBV18, the J gene TRBJ2-7; D unclear. The germline V and J ends were trimmed by 3 bases and 7 bases, with 10 bases remaining between them. Germline V lookup: CDR1 KGHSH, CDR2 LQKENI. The CDR3 is made up of 12 amino acids. CDR3 residues: CASSPQRNEQYF. The DNA of the CDR3 is TGTGCCAGCTCACCGCAACGCAATGAGCAGTACTTC.

Only a few counts were recorded for this clone. The rearrangement uses TRBV4-1 and TRBJ2-2; D not certain. Trimming stripped 4 bases from V and 0 bases from J, with 9 bases between. This CDR3 contains 15 residues. The germline CDR1 and CDR2 sequences are MGHRA and YSYEKL. The CDR3: CASSLLTANTGELFF. In DNA form, the CDR3 reads TGCGCCAGCAGCCTGCTTACTGCGAACACCGGGGAGCTGTTTTTT.